Listed below are T cell receptor beta chains from one sample, sequenced in a study of cytomegalovirus exposure and HLA in healthy donors. Sequencing used immunoSEQ multiplex PCR; TCRdb keeps in-frame clones, though not all of them. This table holds around 150,000 clones, roughly 85% found once. The sequenced sample consisted of PBMCs. The source is a male donor in good health and CMV-seropositive. CDR3s include the opening cysteine and the closing phenylalanine or tryptophan. The D gene is left open where the match is weak. Expanded clones are given a class, and other clones once, few, many or no size at all.

V gene,J gene,D gene,clone size,CDR3 protein,CDR3 DNA
TRBV7-2,TRBJ2-7,.,.,CASSPSYEQYF,TGTGCCAGCAGCCCCAGCTACGAGCAGTACTTC
TRBV5-4,TRBJ1-3,TRBD1,.,CASSPDRGAGNTIYF,TGTGCCAGCAGCCCAGACAGGGGCGCGGGAAACACCATATATTTT
TRBV30,TRBJ1-5,.,once,CAWSVLQGNQPQHF,TGTGCCTGGAGTGTACTACAGGGAAATCAGCCCCAGCATTTT
TRBV28,TRBJ2-1,.,.,CASKTGPSYNEQFF,TGTGCCAGCAAGACGGGTCCCTCCTACAATGAGCAGTTCTTC
TRBV6-6,TRBJ2-1,.,.,CASSYPQRFGNEQFF,TGTGCCAGCAGTTACCCCCAGCGGTTTGGAAATGAGCAGTTCTTC
TRBV4-3,TRBJ2-7,TRBD1,.,CASSQATGTGDEQYF,TGCGCCAGCAGCCAAGCGACCGGGACAGGGGACGAGCAGTACTTC
TRBV6-1,TRBJ2-2,TRBD1,once,CASSSGTGGSGELFF,TGTGCCAGCAGTTCCGGGACAGGGGGCTCCGGGGAGCTGTTTTTT
TRBV9,TRBJ2-1,TRBD2,.,CASSLGTTGGEQFF,TGTGCCAGCAGCCTTGGGACGACGGGGGGTGAGCAGTTCTTC
TRBV29-1,TRBJ2-7,TRBD1,.,CSVGQGSTYEQYF,TGCAGCGTAGGACAGGGCAGCACCTACGAGCAGTACTTC
TRBV28,TRBJ1-5,.,.,CASSTTGSGNQPQHF,TGTGCCAGCAGTACGACAGGATCAGGCAATCAGCCCCAGCATTTT
TRBV5-8,TRBJ1-3,TRBD1,.,CASRLGDRVIGNTIYF,TGTGCCAGCAGGCTCGGGGACAGGGTTATTGGCAACACCATATATTTT
TRBV18,TRBJ1-2,TRBD1,.,CASSPETGALNNYGYTF,TGTGCCAGCTCACCCGAGACAGGGGCCCTTAATAACTATGGCTACACCTTC
TRBV6-1,TRBJ2-1,.,.,CASSVLVGDSPSNEQFF,TGTGCCAGCAGTGTATTGGTAGGGGACTCCCCCTCCAATGAGCAGTTCTTC
TRBV5-4,TRBJ2-3,TRBD2,.,CASSLAGITDTQYF,TGTGCCAGCAGTCTAGCGGGGATCACAGATACGCAGTATTTT
TRBV5-1,TRBJ2-5,.,.,CASSFREEQETQYF,TGCGCCAGCAGCTTTAGAGAGGAGCAAGAGACCCAGTACTTC
TRBV4-1,TRBJ2-5,.,once,CASSHPLGGEEQYF,TGCGCCAGCAGCCACCCCCTAGGGGGGGAAGAGCAGTACTTC
TRBV7-9,TRBJ1-1,.,.,CASSSLGEAFF,TGTGCCAGCAGCTCCCTCGGGGAAGCTTTCTTT
TRBV6-6,TRBJ1-1,.,.,CASRHGGTLNTEAFF,TGTGCCAGCAGGCACGGGGGGACCCTGAACACTGAAGCTTTCTTT
TRBV5-6,TRBJ2-6,.,.,CASSLRLRGANGLTF,TGTGCCAGCAGCCTGCGGTTACGCGGGGCCAACGGCCTGACTTTC
TRBV6-5,TRBJ2-2,.,.,CASKQAPGELFF,TGTGCCAGCAAGCAGGCCCCCGGGGAGCTGTTTTTT
TRBV6-1,TRBJ2-5,.,.,CASSESGLGTQYF,TGTGCCAGCAGTGAGAGCGGACTCGGGACCCAGTACTTC
TRBV29-1,TRBJ1-1,TRBD1,.,CSVGGGGTGGVMVTEAFF,TGCAGCGTGGGTGGGGGAGGGACAGGGGGCGTTATGGTCACTGAAGCTTTCTTT
TRBV29-1,TRBJ2-7,TRBD1,.,CSVRRDRATYEQYF,TGCAGCGTTCGCCGGGACAGGGCTACCTACGAGCAGTACTTC
TRBV6-1,TRBJ2-7,.,.,CASSEQGISSYEQYF,TGTGCCAGCAGTGAACAGGGGATCAGCTCCTACGAGCAGTACTTC
TRBV29-1,TRBJ2-7,.,few,CSARTSYEQYF,TGCAGCGCTAGAACTTCCTACGAGCAGTACTTC
TRBV19,TRBJ2-3,.,.,CASSIGGLGRPTDTQYF,TGTGCCAGTAGTATAGGAGGGCTAGGGAGGCCCACAGATACGCAGTATTTT
TRBV28,TRBJ2-3,.,once,CASNRGSTDTQYF,TGTGCCAGCAATAGGGGGAGCACAGATACGCAGTATTTT
TRBV5-1,TRBJ2-3,.,.,CASSLAPARELGIDTQYF,TGCGCCAGCAGCTTGGCCCCCGCGCGCGAGCTCGGGATAGATACGCAGTATTTT
TRBV4-1,TRBJ2-3,.,.,CASSLRQGTDTQYF,TGCGCCAGCAGTCTAAGGCAGGGCACAGATACGCAGTATTTT
TRBV15,TRBJ1-1,TRBD1,.,CATRDRGSNTEAFF,TGTGCCACCAGGGACAGGGGTTCGAACACTGAAGCTTTCTTT
TRBV5-4,TRBJ2-1,TRBD2,.,CASSRQSGTSSIDEQFF,TGTGCCAGCAGCCGGCAATCCGGGACTAGCAGTATCGATGAGCAGTTCTTC
TRBV9,TRBJ2-1,TRBD2,.,CASSTGLAGADNEQFF,TGTGCCAGCAGTACTGGACTAGCGGGGGCCGACAATGAGCAGTTCTTC
TRBV5-4,TRBJ2-7,TRBD1,.,CASSYGQGQTDEQYF,TGTGCCAGCAGCTATGGACAGGGACAAACGGACGAGCAGTACTTC
TRBV7-6,TRBJ2-1,TRBD2,.,CASSLAPSGYNEQFF,TGTGCCAGCAGCTTAGCGCCTAGCGGTTACAATGAGCAGTTCTTC
TRBV29-1,TRBJ2-3,TRBD2,.,CSVVSGGDLHTDTQYF,TGCAGCGTGGTAAGCGGGGGAGATCTCCACACAGATACGCAGTATTTT
TRBV4-3,TRBJ2-7,.,.,CASSQDWAQSEQYF,TGCGCCAGCAGCCAAGATTGGGCACAGAGCGAGCAGTACTTC
TRBV9,TRBJ2-1,TRBD1,few,CASSVGADRPWNEQFF,TGTGCCAGCAGCGTAGGAGCGGACAGGCCGTGGAATGAGCAGTTCTTC
TRBV5-4,TRBJ1-1,TRBD1,.,CASSSRTGVEAFF,TGTGCCAGCAGCTCGCGGACAGGGGTTGAAGCTTTCTTT
TRBV5-8,TRBJ1-2,.,.,CASSLEVGGGGGYTF,TGTGCCAGCAGCTTGGAGGTAGGGGGTGGAGGAGGCTACACCTTC
TRBV30,TRBJ2-7,.,.,CAWKGLGRTYEQYF,TGTGCCTGGAAAGGCCTGGGGAGAACCTACGAGCAGTACTTC